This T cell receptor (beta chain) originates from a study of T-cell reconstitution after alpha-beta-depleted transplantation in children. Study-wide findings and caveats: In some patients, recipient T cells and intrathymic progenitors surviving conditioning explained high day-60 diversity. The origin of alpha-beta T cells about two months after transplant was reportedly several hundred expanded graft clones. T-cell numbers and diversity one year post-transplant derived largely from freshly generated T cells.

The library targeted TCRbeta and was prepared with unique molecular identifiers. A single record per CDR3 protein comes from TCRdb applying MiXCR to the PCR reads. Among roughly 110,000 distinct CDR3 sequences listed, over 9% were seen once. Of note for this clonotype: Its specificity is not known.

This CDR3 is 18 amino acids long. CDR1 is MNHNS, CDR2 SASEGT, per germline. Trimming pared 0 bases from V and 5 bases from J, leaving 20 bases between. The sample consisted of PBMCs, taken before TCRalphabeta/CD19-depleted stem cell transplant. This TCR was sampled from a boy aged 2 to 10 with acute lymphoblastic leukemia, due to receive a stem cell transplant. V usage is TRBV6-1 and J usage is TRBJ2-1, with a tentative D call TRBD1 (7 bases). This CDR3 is CASSEAWGGDRKNNEQFF. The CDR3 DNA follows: TGTGCCAGCAGTGAAGCCTGGGGCGGGGACAGAAAGAACAATGAGCAGTTCTTC.